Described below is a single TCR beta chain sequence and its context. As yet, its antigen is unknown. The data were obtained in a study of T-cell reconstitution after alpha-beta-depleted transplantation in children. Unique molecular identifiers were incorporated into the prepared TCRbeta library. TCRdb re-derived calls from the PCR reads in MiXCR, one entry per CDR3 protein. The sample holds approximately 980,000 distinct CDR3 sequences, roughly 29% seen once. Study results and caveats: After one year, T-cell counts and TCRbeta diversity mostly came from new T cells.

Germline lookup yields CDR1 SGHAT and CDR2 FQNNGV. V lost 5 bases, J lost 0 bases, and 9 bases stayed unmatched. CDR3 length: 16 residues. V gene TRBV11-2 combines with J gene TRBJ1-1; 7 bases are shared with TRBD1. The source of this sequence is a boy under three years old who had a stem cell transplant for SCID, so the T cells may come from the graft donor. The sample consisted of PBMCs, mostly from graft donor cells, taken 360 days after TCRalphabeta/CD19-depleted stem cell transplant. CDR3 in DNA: TGTGCCAGCAGCCCCTTCACGGGACAGTTGAACACTGAAGCTTTCTTT. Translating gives CASSPFTGQLNTEAFF.